The entry below describes one T cell receptor beta chain. As yet, its antigen is unknown. The entry originates in a study of response to subunit inactivated influenza vaccine. Study conclusions and caveats: Researchers suggested that each seasonal influenza vaccination recruits few new T cells.

One entry per CDR3 protein results from TCRdb running MiXCR on the RT-PCR reads. This sample carries 500,000 to 600,000 distinct CDR3 sequences, around 13% of them seen once, and the ten largest clones take approximately 12%. V shed 2 bases, J shed 5 bases, and the junction held 8 bases outside the gene matches. The CDR3 extends over 16 amino acids. Germline V gene sequence: CDR1 MNHEY, CDR2 SVGAGI. The sequencing used PBMCs from blood, collected approximately 13 days after vaccination. The V gene is TRBV6-5, the J gene TRBJ2-3; 9 nucleotides line up with TRBD2. The source is a man between 50 and 59 years old who received an inactivated influenza vaccine. The CDR3 loop reads CASSYTSSGTGDTQYF. For the CDR3, the DNA is TGTGCCAGCAGTTACACCTCTAGCGGGACGGGAGATACGCAGTATTTT.